Listed below are T cell receptor beta chains from one sample, sequenced in a study of shared clonotypes between healthy human individuals. Clones were read by immunoSEQ multiplex PCR, and TCRdb kept only the in-frame ones, dropping some. The sample consists of around 2.1 million clones, under 95% of them appearing once. What was sequenced was naive CD8+ T cells from PBMCs. All receptors derive from a man between 18 and 35 years old in good health. Some clones in this sample may be carry-over from other donors' samples. Both conserved end residues are part of each CDR3. The D gene is left open where the match is weak. Clone size is not always given. Where it is, it says once, few, many or a class for expanded clones.

d_call	clone_size	v_call	j_call	cdr3_aa	cdr3_nt
TRBD1	NA	TRBV29-1	TRBJ2-5	CSVGGTGYQETQYF	TGCAGCGTTGGGGGGACAGGGTATCAAGAGACCCAGTACTTC
TRBD1	NA	TRBV5-5	TRBJ1-1	CASRIDRGNTEAFF	TGTGCCAGCAGAATAGACAGGGGCAACACTGAAGCTTTCTTT
NA	once	TRBV13	TRBJ1-2	CASSSRPEGLDGYTF	TGTGCCAGCAGCTCAAGGCCGGAGGGGTTGGATGGCTACACCTTC
TRBD1	NA	TRBV2	TRBJ1-5	CASSGGQPFNQPQHF	TGTGCCAGCAGCGGGGGACAGCCCTTCAATCAGCCCCAGCATTTT
NA	NA	TRBV28	TRBJ2-6	CASSLGPGNLGPGANVLTF	TGTGCCAGCAGTTTAGGTCCAGGGAATTTAGGACCTGGGGCCAACGTCCTGACTTTC
TRBD1	NA	TRBV9	TRBJ1-5	CASSEQGGNQPQHF	TGTGCCAGCAGCGAACAGGGGGGCAATCAGCCCCAGCATTTT
TRBD1	NA	TRBV7-4	TRBJ1-2	CASSLSWIGTGVRGWVFGYTF	TGTGCCAGCAGCTTAAGTTGGATCGGGACAGGGGTTAGAGGGTGGGTTTTTGGCTACACCTTC
TRBD1	NA	TRBV11-2	TRBJ1-2	CASSLLAGGADGYTF	TGTGCCAGCAGCTTACTTGCAGGGGGCGCGGATGGCTACACCTTC
NA	NA	TRBV6-1	TRBJ2-7	CASSEGHTYEQYF	TGTGCCAGCAGTGAAGGGCATACCTACGAGCAGTACTTC
NA	NA	TRBV28	TRBJ1-5	CASSRRVYQPQHF	TGTGCCAGCAGCCGCAGGGTGTATCAGCCCCAGCATTTT
NA	NA	TRBV29-1	TRBJ2-1	CSVRPEDEQFF	TGCAGCGTCCGACCTGAAGATGAGCAGTTCTTC
NA	NA	TRBV19	TRBJ1-1	CASSISQGNTEAFF	TGTGCCAGTAGTATATCACAGGGGAACACTGAAGCTTTCTTT
NA	NA	TRBV7-9	TRBJ1-1	CASSVQVRNTEAFF	TGTGCCAGCAGCGTACAGGTACGCAACACTGAAGCTTTCTTT
NA	NA	TRBV5-6	TRBJ2-7	CASSPRGTYEQYF	TGTGCCAGCAGCCCCAGGGGCACCTACGAGCAGTACTTC
NA	NA	TRBV28	TRBJ1-1	CASSLIRVNTEAFF	TGTGCCAGCAGTTTGATCCGAGTGAACACTGAAGCTTTCTTT
NA	NA	TRBV9	TRBJ2-7	CASSAPPSGRGDNEQYF	TGTGCCAGCAGCGCCCCTCCTTCCGGCAGGGGGGATAACGAGCAGTACTTC
NA	few	TRBV10-3	TRBJ1-1	CAIAARMNTEAFF	TGTGCCATAGCAGCGCGTATGAACACTGAAGCTTTCTTT
TRBD2	NA	TRBV5-6	TRBJ2-7	CASSLQSSGSGAEQYF	TGTGCCAGCAGCTTGCAGTCTAGCGGGAGTGGGGCCGAGCAGTACTTC
NA	NA	TRBV30	TRBJ1-4	CAWSKFATNEKLFF	TGTGCCTGGAGTAAGTTTGCAACTAATGAAAAACTGTTTTTT
NA	NA	TRBV21-1	TRBJ2-7	CASMTGGSHKQYF	TGTGCCAGCATGACAGGGGGTTCGCATAAGCAGTACTTC
NA	NA	TRBV28	TRBJ2-1	CASSFGDSYNEQFF	TGTGCCAGCAGTTTCGGGGATTCCTACAATGAGCAGTTCTTC
NA	once	TRBV10-3	TRBJ2-7	CAISEGLSYEQYF	TGTGCCATCAGCGAGGGTCTCTCCTACGAGCAGTACTTC
NA	few	TRBV6-4	TRBJ1-1	CASSDSFGQAFF	TGTGCCAGCAGTGACTCGTTCGGGCAAGCTTTCTTT
TRBD2	NA	TRBV9	TRBJ2-7	CASSLLREVVEQYF	TGTGCCAGCAGCCTCTTGCGGGAGGTGGTCGAGCAGTACTTC
NA	NA	TRBV7-9	TRBJ1-5	CASSFSDNQPQHF	TGTGCCAGCAGCTTTAGTGACAATCAGCCCCAGCATTTT
NA	NA	TRBV19	TRBJ2-3	CASVPGYGGTTDTQYF	TGTGCCAGTGTTCCTGGTTACGGCGGGACAACAGATACGCAGTATTTT
TRBD2	NA	TRBV18	TRBJ2-1	CASSPPASGGEQFF	TGTGCCAGCTCACCCCCTGCATCGGGGGGGGAGCAGTTCTTC
NA	NA	TRBV18	TRBJ2-3	CASSPQTGTDTQYF	TGTGCCAGCTCACCACAGACAGGCACAGATACGCAGTATTTT
NA	NA	TRBV13	TRBJ2-6	CASSLEEVSGANVLTF	TGTGCCAGCAGCTTAGAAGAGGTCTCTGGGGCCAACGTCCTGACTTTC
NA	NA	TRBV19	TRBJ1-1	CATTGGDTEAFF	TGTGCCACCACCGGGGGGGACACTGAAGCTTTCTTT
TRBD2	once	TRBV15	TRBJ2-5	CATSGKLAGRVETQYF	TGTGCCACCAGCGGGAAATTAGCGGGGAGGGTAGAGACCCAGTACTTC
TRBD2	NA	TRBV7-8	TRBJ2-7	CASSPIAGAVTYEQYF	TGTGCCAGCAGCCCGATAGCGGGGGCTGTAACCTACGAGCAGTACTTC
NA	NA	TRBV7-9	TRBJ1-2	CASSLGGADYGYTF	TGTGCCAGCAGCTTAGGGGGGGCTGACTATGGCTACACCTTC
NA	NA	TRBV7-8	TRBJ2-4	CASSQDGGRQNIQYF	TGTGCCAGCAGCCAAGACGGGGGGCGGCAAAACATTCAGTACTTC
NA	NA	TRBV6-5	TRBJ1-3	CASTPRGGGNTIYF	TGTGCCAGCACCCCCCGGGGAGGTGGAAACACCATATATTTT
TRBD2	NA	TRBV27	TRBJ2-2	CASRPGLADTGELFF	TGTGCCAGCAGACCGGGACTAGCGGACACCGGGGAGCTGTTTTTT
NA	NA	TRBV9	TRBJ1-2	CASSVLGRDHGYTF	TGTGCCAGCAGCGTTTTGGGCCGAGACCATGGCTACACCTTC
NA	NA	TRBV19	TRBJ2-1	CASSMSREWAYNEQFF	TGTGCCAGTAGTATGTCCAGGGAGTGGGCTTACAATGAGCAGTTCTTC
NA	NA	TRBV6-1	TRBJ1-1	CASSGGLLNTEAFF	TGTGCCAGCAGTGGGGGACTTCTGAACACTGAAGCTTTCTTT
TRBD2	NA	TRBV13	TRBJ2-1	CASSLGGRTHNEQFF	TGTGCCAGCAGCTTAGGCGGGAGGACCCACAATGAGCAGTTCTTC
NA	NA	TRBV15	TRBJ2-3	CATSEEPRLADTQYF	TGTGCCACCAGTGAAGAGCCTCGACTGGCAGATACGCAGTATTTT
NA	NA	TRBV30	TRBJ2-2	CAWSYTNTGELFF	TGTGCCTGGAGCTACACGAACACCGGGGAGCTGTTTTTT
TRBD2	NA	TRBV7-7	TRBJ2-1	CASSLVAGGIYNEQFF	TGTGCCAGCAGCTTAGTCGCGGGAGGGATCTACAATGAGCAGTTCTTC
NA	NA	TRBV29-1	TRBJ2-7	CSVAKGTSTGEQYF	TGCAGCGTCGCAAAAGGGACCTCGACGGGCGAGCAGTACTTC
TRBD1	NA	TRBV5-6	TRBJ1-2	CASSSSDRGYGYTF	TGTGCCAGCAGTTCCTCGGACAGGGGCTATGGCTACACCTTC
NA	NA	TRBV27	TRBJ1-5	CASRQLNQPQHF	TGTGCCAGCAGGCAGCTCAATCAGCCCCAGCATTTT
TRBD1	NA	TRBV25-1	TRBJ2-5	CASSEWTGFQETQYF	TGTGCCAGCAGTGAATGGACAGGGTTTCAAGAGACCCAGTACTTC
NA	NA	TRBV13	TRBJ2-3	CASSLATDTQYF	TGTGCCAGCAGCTTAGCGACAGATACGCAGTATTTT
TRBD2	NA	TRBV2	TRBJ2-1	CARGFGSGSLNNEQFF	TGTGCCAGGGGGTTCGGTAGCGGGAGTCTGAACAATGAGCAGTTCTTC
TRBD1	NA	TRBV19	TRBJ2-7	CASSMMGQAYEQYF	TGTGCCAGTAGTATGATGGGACAGGCCTACGAGCAGTACTTC
NA	NA	TRBV6-1	TRBJ1-1	CASSDNAGGLNTEAFF	TGTGCCAGCAGTGACAACGCCGGGGGACTGAACACTGAAGCTTTCTTT
NA	NA	TRBV6-1	TRBJ2-3	CASSDLRASTDTQYF	TGTGCCAGCAGTGACCTGCGGGCTAGCACAGATACGCAGTATTTT
TRBD1	once	TRBV28	TRBJ2-7	CASSRNRGRQYEQYF	TGTGCCAGCAGTAGAAACAGGGGGCGGCAATACGAGCAGTACTTC
TRBD2	NA	TRBV9	TRBJ2-3	CASSVGTSGRTDTQYF	TGTGCCAGCAGCGTAGGGACTAGCGGGAGGACAGATACGCAGTATTTT
NA	NA	TRBV9	TRBJ2-1	CASSVGGASSYNEQFF	TGTGCCAGCAGCGTAGGGGGGGCCAGCTCCTACAATGAGCAGTTCTTC
NA	NA	TRBV7-9	TRBJ2-1	CASSFWDSHEQFF	TGTGCCAGCAGCTTCTGGGACTCTCATGAGCAGTTCTTC
NA	NA	TRBV4-3	TRBJ2-3	CASRSSWRVTDTQYF	TGCGCCAGCAGGTCGTCATGGCGTGTTACAGATACGCAGTATTTT
NA	once	TRBV19	TRBJ1-1	CASRDRKNTEAFF	TGTGCCAGCAGAGATAGAAAGAACACTGAAGCTTTCTTT
NA	NA	TRBV7-9	TRBJ1-2	CASSLRDYSYGYTF	TGTGCCAGCAGCCTCAGGGATTATAGCTATGGCTACACCTTC